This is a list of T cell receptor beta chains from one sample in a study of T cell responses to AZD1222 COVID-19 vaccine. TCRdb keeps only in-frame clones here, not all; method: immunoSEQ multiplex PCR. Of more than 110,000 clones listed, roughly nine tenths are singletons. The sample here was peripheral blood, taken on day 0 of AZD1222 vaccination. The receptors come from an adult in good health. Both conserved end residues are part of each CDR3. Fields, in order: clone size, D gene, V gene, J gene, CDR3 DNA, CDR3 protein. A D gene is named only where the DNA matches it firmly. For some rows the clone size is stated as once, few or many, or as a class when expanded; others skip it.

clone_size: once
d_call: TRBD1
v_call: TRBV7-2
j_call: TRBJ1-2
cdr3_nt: TGTGCCAGCAGCTTAGGACCGACAGGGGGCTATGGCTACACCTTC
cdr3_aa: CASSLGPTGGYGYTF

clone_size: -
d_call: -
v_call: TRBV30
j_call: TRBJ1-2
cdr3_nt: TGTGCCTGGAGTCCCCGCTCCCCCGGGGGCTACACCTTC
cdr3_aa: CAWSPRSPGGYTF

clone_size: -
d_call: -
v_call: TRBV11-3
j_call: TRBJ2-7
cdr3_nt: TGTGCCAGCAGCTTAACTAGTCTATACGAGCAGTACTTC
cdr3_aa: CASSLTSLYEQYF

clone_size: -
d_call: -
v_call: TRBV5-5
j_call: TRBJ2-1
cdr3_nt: TGTGCCAGCAGCCCCCTAGGTGGCAGCCTACGCAATGAGCAGTTCTTC
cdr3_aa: CASSPLGGSLRNEQFF

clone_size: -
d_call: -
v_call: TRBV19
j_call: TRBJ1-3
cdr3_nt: TGTGCCAGTAGTATCCGTCCTGGACACCCCGGGAACACCATATATTTT
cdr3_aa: CASSIRPGHPGNTIYF

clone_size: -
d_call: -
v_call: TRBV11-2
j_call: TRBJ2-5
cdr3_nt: TGTGCCAGCAGCGGCGAAGAGACCCAGTACTTC
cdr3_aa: CASSGEETQYF

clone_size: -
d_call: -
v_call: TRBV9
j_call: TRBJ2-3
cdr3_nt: TGTGCCACCGCAAGGGGACTTTCAGATACGCAGTATTTT
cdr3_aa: CATARGLSDTQYF

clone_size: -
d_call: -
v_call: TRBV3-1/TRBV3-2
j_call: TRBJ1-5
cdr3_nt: TGTGCCAGCAGCCAGGCTAATCAGCCCCAGCATTTT
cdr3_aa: CASSQANQPQHF

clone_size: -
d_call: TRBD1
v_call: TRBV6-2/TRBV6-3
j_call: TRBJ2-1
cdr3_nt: TGTGCCAGCAGTTATCCCCGGGACAGGGGTGGCAATGAGCAGTTCTTC
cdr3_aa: CASSYPRDRGGNEQFF

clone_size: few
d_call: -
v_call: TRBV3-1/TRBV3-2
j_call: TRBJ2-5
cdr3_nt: TGTGCCAGCAGCCAAGATCTCTTCCAGACCCAGTACTTC
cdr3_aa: CASSQDLFQTQYF

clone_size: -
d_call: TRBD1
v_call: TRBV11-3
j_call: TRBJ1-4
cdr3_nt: TGTGCCAGCAGCTCCGGGGGACAGGGGGGTGAAAAACTGTTTTTT
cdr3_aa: CASSSGGQGGEKLFF

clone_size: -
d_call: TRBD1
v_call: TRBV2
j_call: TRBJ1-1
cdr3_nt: TGTGCCAGCACGCTCAGGGGGTCCACTGAAGCTTTCTTT
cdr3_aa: CASTLRGSTEAFF

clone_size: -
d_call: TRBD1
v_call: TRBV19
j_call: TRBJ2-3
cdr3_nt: TGTGCCAGTAGTATAGAACAGGGGCGGGCAGATACGCAGTATTTT
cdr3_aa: CASSIEQGRADTQYF

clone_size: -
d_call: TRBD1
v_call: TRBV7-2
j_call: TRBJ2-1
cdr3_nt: TGTGCCAGCAGAGGACAGGGGGACAATGAGCAGTTCTTC
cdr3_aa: CASRGQGDNEQFF

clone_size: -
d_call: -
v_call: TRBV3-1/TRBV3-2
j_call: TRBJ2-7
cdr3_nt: TGTGCCAGCAGCTCTCAGACGGGGATCTACGAGCAGTACTTC
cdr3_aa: CASSSQTGIYEQYF

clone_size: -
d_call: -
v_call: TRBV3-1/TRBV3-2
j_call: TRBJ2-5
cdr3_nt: TGTGCCAGCAGCCAAGTAACCAAATCGCGGGAGACCCAGTACTTC
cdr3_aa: CASSQVTKSRETQYF

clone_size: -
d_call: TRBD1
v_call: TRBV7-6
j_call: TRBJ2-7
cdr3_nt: TGTGCCAGCAGCTTACAGCCGGGACAGGGATCCTACGAGCAGTACTTC
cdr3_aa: CASSLQPGQGSYEQYF

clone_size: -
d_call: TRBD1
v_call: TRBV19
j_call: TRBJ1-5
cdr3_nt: TGTGCCACCCAGCCGGGACAGGGTCGGAATCAGCCCCAGCATTTT
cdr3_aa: CATQPGQGRNQPQHF

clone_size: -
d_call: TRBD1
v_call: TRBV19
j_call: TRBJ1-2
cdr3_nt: TGTGCCAGTAGTACCCCCCCGACAGGGGACTATGGCTACACCTTC
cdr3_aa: CASSTPPTGDYGYTF

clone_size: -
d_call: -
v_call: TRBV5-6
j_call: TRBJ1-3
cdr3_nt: TGTGCCAGCAGCTCCACAGGGACTGGAAACACCATATATTTT
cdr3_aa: CASSSTGTGNTIYF

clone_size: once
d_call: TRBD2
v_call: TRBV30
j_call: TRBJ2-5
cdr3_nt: TGTGCCTGGAGTCCAAGCACGGGGGGCCAAGAGACCCAGTACTTC
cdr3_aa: CAWSPSTGGQETQYF

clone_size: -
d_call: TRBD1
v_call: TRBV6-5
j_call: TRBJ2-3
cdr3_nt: TGTGCCAGCAGCAACAGGGGACAGGGCTCGAATACGCAGTATTTT
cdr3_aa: CASSNRGQGSNTQYF